This T cell receptor (beta chain) originates from a study of blood T cell repertoires in COVID-19. Overall study context: Samples taken during acute and convalescent COVID-19 were collected in the United States, Italy and Spain. Nucleic acid was either cDNA or gDNA, and it came from T cells, B-cell-depleted T cells, or PBMCs.

The repertoire was sequenced with immunoSEQ multiplex PCR; TCRdb's copy has only in-frame clones and lacks some. The sample holds approximately 100,000 clones, around 81% seen once. The germline gives CDR1 SEHNR, CDR2 FQNEAQ (reference sequence). V was cut by 5 bases and J by 6 bases, with 11 bases left in between. The CDR3 runs to 14 residues. This clone was found once. Sequenced material: peripheral blood. The sequence derives from a human donor in a cohort sampled during active COVID-19. The rearrangement joins TRBV7-9 to TRBJ1-6, with D possibly TRBD1 on 5 matching bases. The CDR3 sequence: CASSARQGNSPLHF. The CDR3 DNA reads TGTGCCAGCAGCGCGAGGCAGGGTAATTCACCCCTCCACTTT.